This T cell receptor beta chain derives from a study of blood T cell repertoires in COVID-19. Whole-study context: The study drew acute and convalescent COVID-19 samples from the United States, Italy and Spain. PBMCs, B-cell-depleted T cells, or T cells were the source of the cDNA or gDNA that made up the material.

The CDR3 consists of 16 residues. CDR1 and CDR2 (germline): SGHNT, YYREEE (reference sequence). Deletions cut 0 bases from V and 0 bases from J, with 12 bases between. This clone was recorded a few times. Study processing details: Cell counts per sample came from amplifying reference gene primers. Method: immunoSEQ multiplex PCR; TCRdb's copy keeps in-frame clones and lacks some. V and J calls plus clone size are reproduced from that table; the DNA served to infer D and trimming. The sample lists about 100,000 clones, approximately 88% occurring once. The chain combines TRBV5-4 with TRBJ1-1; D may be TRBD1 (5 bases). This TCR was sampled from an elderly man with acute or convalescent COVID-19. The sequenced sample was peripheral blood. This CDR3 is CASSLAGGFVNTEAFF. The CDR3 DNA sequence: TGTGCCAGCAGCTTGGCGGGGGGATTTGTGAACACTGAAGCTTTCTTT.